These 28 T cell receptor beta chains originate from one sample sequenced in a study of chemoradiotherapy in HPV16-positive cancers. TCRdb's table, derived via immunoSEQ multiplex PCR, lists solely in-frame clones and lacks some. This table holds fewer than 9,500 clones, 71% found once. The sample here was tumor tissue, taken from a patient who underwent chemoradiotherapy. The receptors here all came from a human donor with HPV-associated anogenital cancer.

The rearrangement joins TRBV2 to TRBJ2-5; 13 positions match TRBD2. The J segment lost 7 bases and the V segment lost 7 bases, leaving 9 bases of the junction unmatched. The CDR3 sequence is 15 residues long. Germline lookup yields CDR1 SNHLY and CDR2 FYNNEI. The CDR3 here is CASKGLAGEGGTQYF. In DNA, the CDR3 is TGTGCCAGCAAAGGACTAGCGGGAGAGGGGGGGACCCAGTACTTC.

The chain couples TRBV19 to TRBJ1-2; D is perhaps TRBD1 (6 bases). V lost 3 bases, J lost 2 bases, and 19 bases lay in between. The CDR3 extends over 17 amino acids. The germline gives CDR1 LNHDA, CDR2 SQIVND (reference sequence). The CDR3 loop reads CASSMFQGIGSNYGYTF. The CDR3, as DNA: TGTGCCAGTAGTATGTTCCAGGGGATAGGATCCAACTATGGCTACACCTTC. The full variable domain, completed using reference TRBV19 and TRBJ1-2, is DGGITQSPKYLFRKEGQNVTLSCEQNLNHDAMYWYRQDPGQGLRLIYYSQIVNDFQKGDIAEGYSVSREKKESFPLTVTSAQKNPTAFYLCASSMFQGIGSNYGYTFGSGTRLTVV.

V is TRBV9 and J is TRBJ2-3, with D maybe TRBD1 (6 bases). The V end lost 0 bases, the J end lost 6 bases, and 14 bases lay between the germline ends. The CDR3 covers 15 residues. Germline CDR1 is SGDLS and CDR2 is YYNGEE. CDR3 DNA sequence: TGTGCCAGCAGCGTAGCACAGGGATTCAAGGATACGCAGTATTTT. Residues: CASSVAQGFKDTQYF. Based on the CDR3 plus reference TRBV9 and TRBJ2-3, the full variable domain is DSGVTQTPKHLITATGQRVTLRCSPRSGDLSVYWYQQSLDQGLQFLIQYYNGEERAKGNILERFSAQQFPDLHSELNLSSLELGDSALYFCASSVAQGFKDTQYFGPGTRLTVL.

This rearrangement joins TRBV28 to TRBJ2-1; D might be TRBD2 (6 bases). CDR1 is MDHEN and CDR2 is SYDVKM in the germline V gene. CDR3 size: 16 residues. V gave up 4 bases and J gave up 2 bases, with 15 bases separating them. CDR3 nucleotides: TGTGCCAGCAGTTCTGCCGGGACGGGAGCCTACAATGAGCAGTTCTTC. The encoded protein is CASSSAGTGAYNEQFF.

V usage is TRBV5-4 and J usage is TRBJ1-1; D is uncertain. The CDR3 spans 12 residues. The V end lost 0 bases, the J end lost 5 bases, and 5 bases lay between the germline ends. The germline V gene encodes CDR1 SGHNT and CDR2 YYREEE (reference sequence). In DNA, the CDR3 is TGTGCCAGCAGCTTGGTGGGGACTGAAGCTTTCTTT. Encoded protein: CASSLVGTEAFF.

This chain uses TRBV7-2 with TRBJ1-1; 8 bases map to TRBD1. The CDR3 runs 12 residues. V trimming: 6 bases; J trimming: 9 bases; junction bases outside the gene matches: 6. CDR1 and CDR2 (germline): SGHTA, FQGNSA. The CDR3 reads CASRPGGMQAFF. CDR3 bases: TGTGCCAGCAGACCAGGGGGCATGCAAGCTTTCTTT.

The chain is built from TRBV6-5 and TRBJ1-6; D is possibly TRBD1 (5 bases). The germline gives CDR1 MNHEY, CDR2 SVGAGI. The CDR3 has 13 residues. V lost 6 bases, J lost 7 bases, and 10 bases lay in between. CDR3 loop: CASSRDLNSPLHF. The CDR3 DNA reads TGTGCCAGCAGCAGGGATCTAAATTCACCCCTCCACTTT.

V is TRBV28 and J is TRBJ1-4; the match to TRBD1 covers 9 bases. The ends lost 5 bases at V and 8 bases at J; junction bases unmatched: 6. Germline CDR1 MDHEN, CDR2 SYDVKM. This CDR3 comprises 14 residues. The CDR3 loop reads CASSKTGGREKLFF. The CDR3 DNA sequence: TGTGCCAGCAGTAAGACAGGGGGGAGAGAAAAACTGTTTTTT.

Points on this clone: Germline is not matched at one junction end, which may reflect a read error. The V and J genes are TRBV7-2 and TRBJ2-4; 7 bases match TRBD1. Germline V gene lookup returns CDR1 SGHTA and CDR2 FQGNSA. CDR3 length equals 14 residues. The CDR3 DNA is TGTGCCAGCAGCCTAGGGACAGCCCAAAACATTCAGTACTTC. Protein: CASSLGTAQNIQYF. The complete variable domain, with remaining parts taken from reference TRBV7-2 and TRBJ2-4, reads GAGVSQSPSNKVTEKGKDVELRCDPISGHTALYWYRQSLGQGLEFLIYFQGNSAPDKSGLPSDRFSAERTGGSVSTLTIQRTQQEDSAVYLCASSLGTAQNIQYFGAGTRLSVL.

This chain connects TRBV9 to TRBJ2-7; perhaps TRBD2 as D (6 bases). V lost 0 bases and J lost 6, with 13 bases in between. From germline, CDR1 is SGDLS and CDR2 YYNGEE. The CDR3 is made up of 14 amino acids. The chain's CDR3 is CASSVEVGGGEQYF. The CDR3 DNA reads as TGTGCCAGCAGCGTAGAAGTGGGAGGTGGCGAGCAGTACTTC.

This clone was seen only a few times. This chain links TRBV28 with TRBJ2-5, with TRBD2 matching over 7 bases. There are 15 residues in the CDR3. The germline V gene has CDR1 MDHEN and CDR2 SYDVKM. Trimming at V came to 6 bases and at J to 0 bases, leaving 7 bases not matched to a gene. CDR3: CASRGRVTYQETQYF. DNA of the CDR3: TGTGCCAGCAGGGGGAGGGTCACCTACCAAGAGACCCAGTACTTC.

This chain links TRBV6-1 with TRBJ1-2, with 8 bases matching TRBD1. Germline CDR1 MNHNS, CDR2 SASEGT. Trimming cost V 5 bases and J 2 bases; bases outside gene matches: 7. This CDR3 comprises 15 residues. CDR3 bases: TGTGCCAGCAGTTTCGGACAGGGCGCGAACTATGGCTACACCTTC. Amino acid sequence: CASSFGQGANYGYTF.

The rearrangement joins TRBV6-1 to TRBJ2-3; D is unclear. CDR3 length: 14 residues. CDR1 MNHNS and CDR2 SASEGT come from the germline V gene. V lost 6 bases and J 1 base, leaving 11 bases between the germline ends. CDR3 amino acids: CASRKGEGTDTQYF. The CDR3 DNA is TGTGCCAGCAGGAAGGGCGAAGGCACAGATACGCAGTATTTT.

The chain recombines TRBV11-2 with TRBJ2-3; 11 bases map to TRBD2. The germline V gene encodes CDR1 SGHAT and CDR2 FQNNGV. This CDR3 region has 15 residues. Trimming removed 1 base from V and 6 bases from J; junction bases left unmatched: 3. For the CDR3, the DNA is TGTGCCAGCAGCTTAGCGTCTAGCGGGAGGGATACGCAGTATTTT. Its translation is CASSLASSGRDTQYF.

The gene calls are TRBV29-1 and TRBJ1-2; 8 bases map to TRBD1. J gave up 12 bases and V 0 bases, and 15 bases lay outside the gene matches. Looked up from germline, CDR1 is SQVTM and CDR2 is ANQGSEA. The CDR3 loop spans 15 amino acids. CDR3 loop: CSVEDIYDRGPTDTF. Here the CDR3 DNA reads TGCAGCGTTGAAGATATTTACGACAGGGGACCAACTGACACCTTC.

The V and J genes are TRBV14 and TRBJ2-5, with D possibly matching TRBD2 (6 bases). Germline V gene sequence: CDR1 SGHDN, CDR2 FVKESK. The CDR3 is 14 residues long. The V and J ends lost 1 base and 5 bases respectively, with 11 bases between them. The CDR3 region is CASSQAGGMETQYF. DNA of the CDR3: TGTGCCAGCAGCCAAGCTGGGGGGATGGAGACCCAGTACTTC.

The chain carries TRBV29-1 and TRBJ2-7; tentative D call: TRBD2 (5 bases). CDR3 length: 14 amino acids. Trimming stripped 6 bases from V and 4 bases from J, with 19 bases between. Germline V gives CDR1 SQVTM, CDR2 ANQGSEA. The CDR3 coding sequence is TGCAGCGTCCCTGGGGAGTCCTTGGTTTACGAGCAGTACTTC. This codes for CSVPGESLVYEQYF.

The chain couples TRBV30 to TRBJ2-3, with D perhaps matching TRBD2 (6 bases). The ends were cut back, 2 bases at V and 2 bases at J, with 14 bases in the middle. CDR1 and CDR2 from the germline V gene are GTSNPN and SVGIG (reference sequence). The CDR3 length is 15 residues. The CDR3 reads CAWSPPGEDTDTQYF. The CDR3, as DNA: TGTGCCTGGAGTCCGCCCGGGGAGGACACAGATACGCAGTATTTT.

This rearrangement joins TRBV7-2 to TRBJ1-4; 10 bases are shared with TRBD1. The junction had 9 bases not matched to a gene; V was cut back by 4 bases and J by 7 bases. CDR1 SGHTA and CDR2 FQGNSA come from the germline V gene. This CDR3 comprises 16 residues. The CDR3 sequence: CASSYDSGTGAEKLFF. The CDR3, as DNA: TGTGCCAGCAGCTACGACTCCGGGACAGGGGCTGAAAAACTGTTTTTT.

CDR3 in amino acids: CASSKRDRRILNEKLFF. Written as DNA, the CDR3 is TGTGCCAGCAGCAAACGCGACAGGCGAATCCTTAATGAAAAACTGTTTTTT. V and J are TRBV21-1 and TRBJ1-4; the table gives TRBD1 as D, unverified against the DNA. TRBV21-1 is designated a pseudogene. The CDR3 runs to 17 residues.

V usage is TRBV5-4 and J usage is TRBJ2-3, with D perhaps matching TRBD2 (8 bases). Germline CDR1 and CDR2: SGHNT and YYREEE (reference sequence). The CDR3 extends over 17 amino acids. Trimming removed 0 bases at V and 2 bases at J, with 16 bases between. The CDR3 DNA sequence: TGTGCCAGCAGCTTGGGAGGGACTAGGGGGCACACAGATACGCAGTATTTT. Encoded protein: CASSLGGTRGHTDTQYF.

J is TRBJ2-7 and V is TRBV27; perhaps TRBD2 as D (6 bases). V lost 3 bases to trimming and J lost 5 bases, with 17 bases between them. CDR3 length equals 15 residues. Per germline, CDR1 MNHEY and CDR2 SMNVEV (reference sequence). The CDR3 loop is CASSLLAGRIDEQYF. CDR3 in DNA: TGTGCCAGCAGTTTGCTGGCAGGGAGGATTGACGAGCAGTACTTC.

V gene TRBV27 combines with J gene TRBJ2-2; perhaps TRBD1 as D (5 bases). V lost 7 bases to trimming and J lost 4 bases, with 10 bases between them. In germline, CDR1 is MNHEY, CDR2 SMNVEV (reference sequence). The length of the CDR3 is 13 residues. The CDR3 DNA reads TGTGCCAGCAATCCAAGGGGCACCGGGGAGCTGTTTTTT. It codes for CASNPRGTGELFF.

This clone turned up a few times. CDR3 in amino acids: CASSLEEGLAANYGYTF. The CDR3 DNA follows: TGTGCCAGCAGCTTAGAGGAGGGTCTCGCAGCTAACTATGGCTACACCTTC. This rearrangement joins TRBV7-7 to TRBJ1-2, with no clear D. The CDR3 covers 17 residues. Germline CDR1 is SSHAT and CDR2 is FNYEAQ (reference sequence). V was clipped by 1 base and J by 0 bases, with 15 bases between them.

The DNA for the CDR3 is TGTGCCAGCAGTTCCGGTTCGGGTCAATACAATGAGCAGTTCTTC. This gives the protein CASSSGSGQYNEQFF. The gene calls are TRBV5-4 and TRBJ2-1; unclear D gene. The CDR3 contains 15 residues. V was cut by 5 bases and J by 4 bases, with 16 bases left in between. Germline CDR1 is SGHNT and CDR2 is YYREEE (reference sequence).

The CDR3 DNA is TGTGCCAGCAGCGTAGGACACACAGGGTGGCAGTTCTTC. This encodes CASSVGHTGWQFF. The chain recombines TRBV9 with TRBJ2-1; D perhaps matches TRBD1 (6 bases). The CDR3 runs to 13 residues. Germline V CDR1 and CDR2: SGDLS, YYNGEE. Trimming stripped 0 bases from V and 12 bases from J, with 13 bases between.

This clone has more than one count but fewer than ten. The V and J genes are TRBV7-6 and TRBJ2-2; D call uncertain. The CDR3 has 13 residues. Germline V gene sequence: CDR1 SGHVS, CDR2 FNYEAQ. Trimming took off 3 bases at V and 6 bases at J, with 8 bases between the two ends. The CDR3 nucleotides are TGTGCCAGCAGCTTCATAGGCGCCGGGGAGCTGTTTTTT. Protein product: CASSFIGAGELFF.

The table lists this clone with a count of one. The chain links TRBV23-1 to TRBJ2-7; D is possibly TRBD2 (6 bases). TRBV23-1 qualifies as an ORF whose function is uncertain. The CDR3 has 17 amino acids. V was clipped by 0 bases and J by 3 bases, with 18 bases between them. The DNA of the CDR3 is TGCGCCAGCAGTCAATCGCGTGGTAGGGGAGGTAACTACGAGCAGTACTTC. Its protein is CASSQSRGRGGNYEQYF.